Sequencing of this TCR beta chain was carried out in a study of cytomegalovirus exposure and HLA in healthy donors. The PCR employed 60 Vbeta primers together with 13 Jbeta primers. Sequenced by immunoSEQ multiplex PCR; TCRdb stores in-frame clones only, minus some. Altogether approximately 81,000 clones are present, about 68% being singletons, with the ten largest covering 7.5% to 9.5%. The CDR3 contains 14 residues. Germline values: CDR1 SEHNR, CDR2 FQNEAQ (reference sequence). Trimming took off 3 bases at V and 5 bases at J, with 13 bases between the two ends. Findings and limits, study-wide: There were 150 or so TCR beta chains listed as cytomegalovirus-associated. Reports state that TCR beta sequences accurately predicted most subjects' HLA-A and HLA-B alleles. Diagnosis of cytomegalovirus status made by the classifier reportedly showed high specificity and sensitivity.

In this sample, this clone turned up once. Its antigen remains unidentified. This receptor was obtained from a man aged 35 to 55 in good health and CMV-seropositive. The chain joins TRBV7-9 to TRBJ2-5; D gene unclear. Sequencing input: PBMCs. Here the CDR3 DNA reads TGTGCCAGCAGCTTCGAAGAAGCTTGGGAGACCCAGTACTTC. It codes for CASSFEEAWETQYF.